Sequencing of this T cell receptor beta chain was carried out in a study of blood T cell repertoires in COVID-19. The wider study: Spain, Italy and the United States supplied samples that represented acute and convalescent COVID-19. T cells, B-cell-depleted T cells, or PBMCs provided the cDNA or gDNA that served as material.

In the original analysis: The assay estimated nucleated cells by amplifying reference gene primers. The assay was immunoSEQ multiplex PCR, and TCRdb's table has in-frame clones only and misses some. That table furnishes V, J and clone size, whereas the DNA furnished D and trimming. The sample lists about 220,000 clones; 75% to 85% were seen once. This clone was found a few times. The same CDR3 is also encoded by other DNA sequences in this sample. Source material: peripheral blood. The clonotype comes from a human donor in a cohort sampled during active COVID-19.

The CDR3 DNA follows: TGTGCCAGCAGCCAAGAGACAGGGTTGAACACTGAAGCTTTCTTT. Encoded protein: CASSQETGLNTEAFF. The chain carries TRBV4-2 and TRBJ1-1; 7 bases are a match to TRBD1. Per germline, CDR1 LGHNA and CDR2 YNFKEQ. This CDR3 has 15 amino acids. Losses at the gene ends were 0 bases for V and 0 bases for J; bases not matched to a gene: 1.